This entry describes one T cell receptor (beta chain). The source of the sample is a study of blood T cell repertoires in COVID-19. Repertoires were generated with immunoSEQ multiplex PCR, while TCRdb's copy carries only in-frame clones and drops some. This sample yields 150,000 to 200,000 clones, of which approximately 80% are seen a single time; approximately 10% belongs to the top ten. Deletions cut 1 base from V and 6 bases from J, with 7 bases between. The CDR3 consists of 13 residues. Per germline, CDR1 SNHLY and CDR2 FYNNEI. The sample comprised peripheral blood. This TCR came from a human donor in a cohort sampled during active COVID-19. The chain employs TRBV2 and TRBJ2-4; perhaps TRBD1 as D (5 bases). Here the CDR3 reads CASSEGDRNIQYF. The CDR3 DNA reads TGTGCCAGCAGTGAAGGAGACAGAAACATTCAGTACTTC. Using reference TRBV2 and TRBJ2-4 for the parts outside the CDR3, the full variable domain is EPEVTQTPSHQVTQMGQEVILRCVPISNHLYFYWYRQILGQKVEFLVSFYNNEISEKSEIFDDQFSVERPDGSNFTLKIRSTKLEDSAMYFCASSEGDRNIQYFGAGTRLSVL.